The 29 T cell receptor beta chains listed next were all sequenced from one sample in a study of Graves' ophthalmopathy and Graves' hyperthyroidism. The sequenced template was RNA, covering the TCR beta CDR3 region. Amplification began with first-round RT-PCR using HTBI primers, then second-round multiplex PCR was performed. Using its own MiXCR run on the multiplex PCR reads, TCRdb lists one record per CDR3 protein. This table has roughly 400,000 distinct CDR3 sequences, 17% appearing once. The source material was peripheral blood. These receptor sequences come from an adult woman with stable Graves' hyperthyroidism.

This clonotype was recorded at least ten times. The chain employs TRBV30 and TRBJ2-7; D uncertain. The V end lost 0 bases, the J end lost 5 bases, and 8 bases lay between the germline ends. This CDR3 contains 12 residues. Germline CDR1 and CDR2: GTSNPN and SVGIG (reference sequence). Written as DNA, the CDR3 is TGTGCCTGGAGTGTAATGGGAAACGAGCAGTACTTC. Translating it yields CAWSVMGNEQYF.

This clonotype was counted many times. The J gene is TRBJ1-5, the V gene TRBV19, with D maybe TRBD1 (6 bases). The V end lost 7 bases, the J end lost 5 bases, and 15 bases lay between the germline ends. CDR3 length equals 14 residues. Germline V CDR1 and CDR2: LNHDA, SQIVND (reference sequence). Here the CDR3 DNA reads TGTGCCAGTACCCCACAGGGTGTGGATCAGCCCCAGCATTTT. Its translation is CASTPQGVDQPQHF.

This clonotype has a count of ten or more. This chain joins TRBV7-2 and TRBJ1-1, with unresolved D. Trimming cost V 4 bases and J 8 bases, with 8 bases left between them. The CDR3 has 11 residues. CDR1 and CDR2 (germline): SGHTA, FQGNSA. The CDR3 DNA reads as TGTGCCAGCAGCTCCGCACTGGAAGCTTTCTTT. Translating it yields CASSSALEAFF.

This clonotype appeared many times. The chain has TRBV29-1 and TRBJ2-7, with 7 bases identical to TRBD1. Germline V lookup: CDR1 SQVTM, CDR2 ANQGSEA. V trimming: 6 bases; J trimming: 3 bases; junction bases outside the gene matches: 5. The CDR3 is made up of 12 amino acids. For the CDR3, the DNA is TGCAGCGTCGGGACAGCCCTCTACGAGCAGTACTTC. It codes for CSVGTALYEQYF.

The chain couples TRBV24-1 to TRBJ1-2; tentatively, D is TRBD1 (5 bases). This CDR3 region has 13 residues. Germline assignment: CDR1 KGHDR and CDR2 SFDVKD. V dropped 3 bases and J dropped 8 bases, with 12 bases sitting between them. CDR3 sequence (DNA): TGTGCCACCAGTGATGACAGAGGACTCGGCTACACCTTC. Translating gives CATSDDRGLGYTF.

The sample holds many counts of this clonotype. The rearrangement uses TRBV10-3 and TRBJ2-5; 9 positions match TRBD2. The CDR3 is 14 residues long. V was pared by 5 bases and J by 5 bases, with 6 bases of the junction left unmatched. The V gene's germline CDR1 is ENHRY and CDR2 SYGVKD. CDR3 in amino acids: CAISPSGMVETQYF. In DNA form, the CDR3 reads TGTGCCATCAGTCCTAGCGGGATGGTGGAGACCCAGTACTTC.

This clonotype was counted at least ten times. V and J are TRBV11-2 and TRBJ1-1, with 10 bases lining up with TRBD1. CDR1 and CDR2 from the germline V gene are SGHAT and FQNNGV. The V segment lost 4 bases and the J segment 4 bases; nucleotides outside the gene matches: 6. This CDR3 region has 15 residues. In nucleotides, the CDR3 is TGTGCCAGCAGCTCCGACAGGGGGCGAGGCACTGAAGCTTTCTTT. It encodes CASSSDRGRGTEAFF. Looking up the rest from reference TRBV11-2 and TRBJ1-1 gives the full variable domain: EAGVAQSPRYKIIEKRQSVAFWCNPISGHATLYWYQQILGQGPKLLIQFQNNGVVDDSQLPKDRFSAERLKGVDSTLKIQPAKLEDSAVYLCASSSDRGRGTEAFFGQGTRLTVV.

This clonotype was counted at least ten times. The CDR3 protein is CASSLASGTFLISHEQYF. CDR3 coding DNA: TGTGCCAGCAGTTTGGCTAGCGGGACCTTTCTGATTTCCCACGAGCAGTACTTC. V gene TRBV6-2 or TRBV6-3 combines with J gene TRBJ2-7, with 9 bases fitting TRBD2. The CDR3 sequence is 18 residues long. Germline V gene sequence: CDR1 MNHEY, CDR2 SVGEGT. Unmatched junction bases numbered 18, after V lost 4 bases and J lost 5 bases.

In its sample, this clonotype was seen many times. This sequence joins TRBV4-3 and TRBJ1-1; TRBD1 is a possible D gene (6 bases). V dropped 6 bases and J dropped 5 bases, with 16 bases sitting between them. This CDR3 is built from 14 residues. Germline lookup yields CDR1 LGHNA and CDR2 YSLEER. CDR3 residues: CASRHRDRRTEAFF. CDR3 DNA sequence: TGCGCCAGCAGACACAGGGACCGCAGGACTGAAGCTTTCTTT.

This chain uses TRBV6-1 with TRBJ1-1, with unresolved D. This CDR3 comprises 14 residues. The V end was cut by 6 bases, the J end by 1 base, with 12 bases between. Germline V gene lookup returns CDR1 MNHNS and CDR2 SASEGT. DNA for the CDR3: TGTGCCAGCAGGAACATCGCCCAGAACACTGAAGCTTTCTTT. It codes for CASRNIAQNTEAFF.

At least ten counts were recorded for this clonotype. The chain employs TRBV27 and TRBJ1-5; D gene uncertain. The CDR3 contains 15 residues. Trimming removed 3 bases at V and 1 base at J, with 10 bases between. Germline lookup yields CDR1 MNHEY and CDR2 SMNVEV (reference sequence). CDR3 residues: CASSFGSSSNQPQHF. CDR3 DNA: TGTGCCAGCAGTTTCGGCAGTTCAAGCAATCAGCCCCAGCATTTT.

This clonotype was seen at least ten times. The J gene is TRBJ2-2, the V gene TRBV7-6; D is ambiguous. From germline, CDR1 is SGHVS and CDR2 FNYEAQ. V was cut by 5 bases and J by 5 bases, with 12 bases left in between. There are 14 residues in the CDR3. The CDR3 loop is CASSQRSSTGELFF. In DNA form, the CDR3 reads TGTGCCAGCAGCCAACGAAGTTCGACCGGGGAGCTGTTTTTT.

A few counts support this clonotype. This chain links TRBV10-2 with TRBJ2-5; D uncertain. Trimming took off 3 bases at V and 4 bases at J, with 12 bases between the two ends. This CDR3 has 14 amino acids. In germline, CDR1 is WSHSY, CDR2 SAAADI. This CDR3 reads CASSDRQLIETQYF. DNA for the CDR3: TGCGCCAGCAGTGACCGGCAGCTCATAGAGACCCAGTACTTC.

The chain links TRBV19 to TRBJ1-1; 8 bases agree with TRBD1. The CDR3 is 16 amino acids. Trimming took 5 bases from V and 6 from J; bases not matched to a gene: 14. Germline loops: CDR1 LNHDA, CDR2 SQIVND (reference sequence). The CDR3 sequence: CASSLRSGTGPSEAFF. CDR3 coding DNA: TGTGCCAGTAGTTTACGGTCCGGGACAGGTCCGTCTGAAGCTTTCTTT.

The sample holds many counts of this clonotype. The gene calls are TRBV28 and TRBJ2-7; D is unclear. Trimming stripped 3 bases from V and 2 bases from J, with 11 bases between. Germline CDR1 MDHEN, CDR2 SYDVKM. CDR3 length: 14 residues. In nucleotides, the CDR3 is TGTGCCAGCAGTTTGAACGGGCCTACCTACGAGCAGTACTTC. Translation gives CASSLNGPTYEQYF.

The chain links TRBV27 to TRBJ1-6, with D unresolved. The V gene lost 8 bases and the J gene lost 0 bases, with 20 bases spanning the gap. This CDR3 region has 18 residues. Germline V gene data show CDR1 as MNHEY and CDR2 as SMNVEV (reference sequence). CDR3 in DNA: TGTGCCAGCGGATTCAGCCCGGCGGTGGGCTCCTATAATTCACCCCTCCACTTT. Translated, it gives CASGFSPAVGSYNSPLHF.

For this clonotype: This clone may be a read error of a much larger clone one base away. V gene TRBV6-1 combines with J gene TRBJ1-2; D not resolved. The length of the CDR3 is 13 residues. Germline V lookup: CDR1 MNHNS, CDR2 SASEGT. CDR3 region: CASSEVGTYGDTF. In nucleotides, the CDR3 is TGTGCCAGCAGTGAAGTGGGCACCTATGGCGACACCTTC.

This clonotype was detected many times. This chain connects TRBV20-1 to TRBJ1-1; D perhaps matches TRBD1 (5 bases). Trimming removed 4 bases from V and 2 bases from J, with 14 bases in between. The CDR3 is made up of 14 amino acids. CDR1 DFQATT and CDR2 SNEGSKA come from the germline V gene (reference sequence). The CDR3 sequence: CSATRTSGNTEAFF. CDR3 coding DNA: TGCAGTGCTACCCGGACATCAGGAAACACTGAAGCTTTCTTT.

This clonotype was seen ten or more times. This rearrangement joins TRBV7-8 to TRBJ2-7, with a possible D match to TRBD2 (6 bases). The CDR3 length is 18 residues. V lost 6 bases and J 2 bases, leaving 26 bases between the germline ends. Germline V gives CDR1 SGHVS, CDR2 FQNEAQ. The DNA of the CDR3 is TGTGCCAGCAGTTCTATCTACGGGACTCCTCCACCGACCTACGAGCAGTACTTC. Protein: CASSSIYGTPPPTYEQYF.

The rearrangement joins TRBV9 to TRBJ2-3; 8 bases align to TRBD2. Germline V gene lookup returns CDR1 SGDLS and CDR2 YYNGEE. The CDR3 extends over 14 amino acids. V lost 3 bases, J lost 7 bases, and 7 bases stayed unmatched. The DNA of the CDR3 is TGTGCCAGCAGCGGGACGGGAGGGCCACATACGCAGTATTTT. It translates to CASSGTGGPHTQYF.

In this sample, this clonotype turned up many times. The J gene is TRBJ2-4, the V gene TRBV6-5; either TRBD1 or TRBD2 may supply D (5 bases each). Germline CDR1 and CDR2: MNHEY and SVGAGI. The V end was cut by 0 bases, the J end by 6 bases, with 9 bases between. This CDR3 is built from 14 residues. The CDR3 sequence: CASSYSGRRNIQYF. The CDR3 nucleotides are TGTGCCAGCAGTTACTCGGGACGGAGAAACATTCAGTACTTC.

The table lists this clonotype with a few counts. This sequence joins TRBV3-1 and TRBJ1-1; 7 bases are a match to TRBD1. The CDR3 contains 14 residues. V shed 4 bases and J 2 bases; nucleotides not matched to a gene: 4. Germline loops: CDR1 LGHDT, CDR2 YNNKEL (reference sequence). The CDR3 sequence is CASSPTGVNTEAFF. CDR3 DNA sequence: TGTGCCAGCAGCCCCACAGGGGTCAACACTGAAGCTTTCTTT. The whole variable domain, remainder taken from reference TRBV3-1 and TRBJ1-1, is DTAVSQTPKYLVTQMGNDKSIKCEQNLGHDTMYWYKQDSKKFLKIMFSYNNKELIINETVPNRFSPKSPDKAHLNLHINSLELGDSAVYFCASSPTGVNTEAFFGQGTRLTVV.

This clonotype showed up many times. The V call is TRBV20-1, the J call TRBJ2-7; unclear D gene. Germline loops: CDR1 DFQATT, CDR2 SNEGSKA (reference sequence). Trimming removed 1 base at V and 0 bases at J, with 13 bases between. The CDR3 totals 15 residues. The CDR3 DNA sequence: TGCAGTGCTAGAGCCTTCGGGTTTAGCTCCTACGAGCAGTACTTC. Residues: CSARAFGFSSYEQYF.

This clonotype was seen ten or more times. This chain joins TRBV12-5 and TRBJ1-5, with 7 bases aligning to TRBD1. Trimming at V came to 6 bases and at J to 5 bases, leaving 10 bases not matched to a gene. The CDR3 runs 15 residues. Germline CDR1 is LGHNT and CDR2 is FRNRAP. The CDR3 DNA sequence: TGTGCTAGTGGCCACCCCGGGACAGTGGATCAGCCCCAGCATTTT. As protein: CASGHPGTVDQPQHF. Full variable domain (rest looked up from reference TRBV12-5 and TRBJ1-5): DARVTQTPRHKVTEMGQEVTMRCQPILGHNTVFWYRQTMMQGLELLAYFRNRAPLDDSGMPKDRFSAEMPDATLATLKIQPSEPRDSAVYFCASGHPGTVDQPQHFGDGTRLSIL.

The table lists this clonotype with a few counts. The rearrangement links TRBV27 to TRBJ1-1; 10 nucleotides match TRBD1. V trimming: 5 bases; J trimming: 4 bases; junction bases outside the gene matches: 7. The germline CDR1 and CDR2 sequences are MNHEY and SMNVEV (reference sequence). The CDR3 loop spans 15 amino acids. The CDR3 DNA follows: TGTGCCAGCAGTCGCACCGGGACAGGGGTCACTGAAGCTTTCTTT. Encoded protein: CASSRTGTGVTEAFF.

A note on this clonotype: This clone may be a read error of a much larger clone one base away. The rearrangement joins TRBV5-5 to TRBJ2-5; tentative D call: TRBD1 (5 bases). Germline V CDR1 and CDR2: SGHKS, YYEKEE (reference sequence). This CDR3 spans 15 amino acids. CDR3: CASSLEVILQETKYF. As DNA, the CDR3 is TGTGCCAGCAGCTTGGAGGTCATTTTACAGGAGACCAAGTACTTC.

This clonotype appeared once. V usage is TRBV27 and J usage is TRBJ1-2, with D perhaps TRBD1 (5 bases). Germline lookup yields CDR1 MNHEY and CDR2 SMNVEV (reference sequence). The CDR3 is 15 amino acids. With 2 bases removed from V and 4 bases from J, the gap between germline ends came to 14 bases. The CDR3 DNA is TGTGCCAGCAGTTTAACGGGAGACGGGGCCTATGGCTACACCTTC. It specifies CASSLTGDGAYGYTF.

At least ten counts were recorded for this clonotype. Germline is not matched at one junction end, which may reflect a read error. This chain joins TRBV9 and TRBJ2-5; 11 bases line up with TRBD1. Germline loops: CDR1 SGDLS, CDR2 YYNGEE. The CDR3 runs to 14 residues. Here the CDR3 reads CASSGTGGREAQYF. The CDR3 DNA reads as TGTGCCAGCAGCGGGACAGGGGGCCGAGAGGCCCAGTACTTC. Full variable domain (remainder filled in from reference TRBV9 and TRBJ2-5): DSGVTQTPKHLITATGQRVTLRCSPRSGDLSVYWYQQSLDQGLQFLIQYYNGEERAKGNILERFSAQQFPDLHSELNLSSLELGDSALYFCASSGTGGREAQYFGPGTRLLVL.

This clonotype occurred many times. V is TRBV7-2 and J is TRBJ2-7; perhaps TRBD1 as D (6 bases). Germline lookup yields CDR1 SGHTA and CDR2 FQGNSA. Trimming removed 2 bases at V and 3 bases at J, with 11 bases between. The CDR3 contains 14 residues. The CDR3 sequence: CASSLSDRLYEQYF. The CDR3 coding sequence is TGTGCCAGCAGCTTATCGGACAGACTCTACGAGCAGTACTTC.